This record concerns one T cell receptor beta chain sequence. RNA transcripts served as the template for amplifying TCR beta CDR3 regions. During a first-round RT-PCR of the TCR CDR3, the HTBI primer set was used. TCRdb reanalysed the multiplex PCR reads using MiXCR and keeps one entry per CDR3 protein. Here the sample spans about 410,000 distinct CDR3 sequences, roughly 15% being singletons. CDR3 length equals 15 residues. V was clipped by 4 bases and J by 6 bases; unmatched bases: 7. This sample is drawn from a study of T cells in Graves' hyperthyroidism and ophthalmopathy. The V and J genes are TRBV12-3 or TRBV12-4 and TRBJ1-5; TRBD1 matches at 9 bases. Sequencing used blood. The TCR originated in a woman under 40 with Graves' ophthalmopathy. The CDR3 spells CASSSPGTGIQPQHF. The CDR3 nucleotides are TGTGCCAGCAGTTCCCCCGGGACAGGGATTCAGCCCCAGCATTTT.